This T cell receptor beta chain came from a study of blood T cells in healthy people across ages. A second PCR of roughly 7 to 11 cycles used a sample-barcoded 5' primer and a J-beta primer mix. TCRdb re-called the 5' RACE reads with MiXCR, one entry per CDR3 protein. Among 800,000 or so distinct CDR3 sequences listed, 20% to 25% were seen once. Overall study results and limits: Older age coincided with a roughly linear decline in TCR beta diversity per million T cells.

The CDR3 consists of 13 residues. Per germline, CDR1 DFQATT and CDR2 SNEGSKA (reference sequence). The table lists this clonotype with a few counts. The antigen remains unidentified. The germline gene is not matched at one end of the junction; a read error may be the cause. These data also formed part of another study, on T cells of mothers and their children.

Sequences were obtained from blood. The chain couples TRBV20-1 to TRBJ1-3; no definite D call. This TCR came from a boy under 18 in good health. As DNA, the CDR3 is TGCAGTGCGAGAGACGGGCCTGGAAACACCATATATTTT. Translating it yields CSARDGPGNTIYF.